This T cell receptor (beta chain) originates from a study of shared clonotypes between healthy human individuals. Study outcomes and limitations: Clonotypes that were shared across a handful of donors made up 4.5% to 5% of naive CD4 clonotypes.

Clones were read by immunoSEQ multiplex PCR, and TCRdb kept only the in-frame ones, dropping some. The sample includes nearly 1 million clones, around three quarters of them seen just once. This CDR3 has 17 residues. The J segment lost 6 bases and the V segment lost 0 bases, leaving 11 bases of the junction unmatched. Germline CDR1 and CDR2: SGHDT and YYEEEE. Concerning this clone: The antigen remains unidentified.

This TCR came from a man between 18 and 29 years old in good health. What was sequenced was memory CD4+ T cells sorted from blood. The subset was: CD45RA-negative fraction. The chain uses TRBV5-6 and TRBJ1-3; 8 positions agree with TRBD1. The CDR3 sequence: CASSLGLTGVLENTIYF. The CDR3 DNA is TGTGCCAGCAGCTTGGGGCTGACAGGGGTATTGGAAAACACCATATATTTT.